The 19 T cell receptor beta chains below come from one sample, sequenced in a study of identical twins. TCRdb itself ran the 5' RACE reads through MiXCR, one entry per CDR3 protein. The table includes under 1 million distinct CDR3 sequences, roughly an eighth detected once. Separately, the same data were catalogued under a study of yellow fever vaccine responses in identical twins.

Input material: PBMCs. Source of these receptors: a woman under 30 in good health.

This clonotype was detected only a few times. This chain uses TRBV15 with TRBJ2-3, with 8 bases aligning to TRBD2. The CDR3 contains 17 residues. The ends lost 1 base at V and 2 bases at J; junction bases unmatched: 8. Germline V lookup: CDR1 LNHNV, CDR2 YYDKDF (reference sequence). CDR3 loop: CATSRATSGDFTDTQYF. In DNA, the CDR3 is TGTGCCACCAGCAGAGCCACTAGCGGAGACTTCACAGATACGCAGTATTTT.

The rearrangement uses TRBV14 and TRBJ2-5; D assignment may be TRBD1 or TRBD2 (5 bases each). This CDR3 spans 15 amino acids. V lost 3 bases to trimming and J lost 4 bases, with 15 bases between them. The V gene's germline CDR1 is SGHDN and CDR2 FVKESK. CDR3 DNA: TGTGCCAGCAGCCACTCGTGGGACCCGGGAGAGACCCAGTACTTC. Translation gives CASSHSWDPGETQYF. Full variable domain (rest looked up from reference TRBV14 and TRBJ2-5): EAGVTQFPSHSVIEKGQTVTLRCDPISGHDNLYWYRRVMGKEIKFLLHFVKESKQDESGMPNNRFLAERTGGTYSTLKVQPAELEDSGVYFCASSHSWDPGETQYFGPGTRLLVL.

The sample holds a few counts of this clonotype. The gene calls are TRBV28 and TRBJ2-7, with TRBD1 matching 7 bases. Germline CDR1 is MDHEN and CDR2 is SYDVKM. The J segment lost 2 bases and the V segment lost 6 bases, leaving 7 bases of the junction unmatched. CDR3 size: 14 residues. The CDR3 DNA reads TGTGCCAGCAGGAGACAGGGTCAGCCCTACGAGCAGTACTTC. It is translated as CASRRQGQPYEQYF.

This clonotype was seen many times. V is TRBV12-3 or TRBV12-4 and J is TRBJ1-5; weak D call: TRBD1 (5 bases). The ends were cut back, 6 bases at V and 8 bases at J, with 14 bases in the middle. The CDR3 totals 13 residues. The CDR3 protein is CASSGHPREPQHF. The CDR3 DNA sequence: TGTGCCAGCAGCGGACACCCCAGGGAGCCCCAGCATTTT.

V is TRBV5-1 and J is TRBJ2-3; 16 bases fit TRBD2. The CDR3 is 17 amino acids. J gave up 5 bases and V 4 bases, and 7 bases lay outside the gene matches. Germline CDR1 reads SGHRS; CDR2 reads YFSETQ. For the CDR3, the DNA is TGCGCCAGCAGCCCTGGGACTAGCGGGAGGGCTGAAGATACGCAGTATTTT. This sequence encodes CASSPGTSGRAEDTQYF.

This rearrangement joins TRBV20-1 to TRBJ2-1; unclear D gene. From germline, CDR1 is DFQATT and CDR2 SNEGSKA (reference sequence). The V gene lost 6 bases and the J gene lost 4 bases, with 10 bases spanning the gap. The CDR3 sequence is 12 residues long. The CDR3 sequence: CSAPLGYNEQFF. The CDR3 DNA reads as TGCAGTGCCCCACTGGGGTACAATGAGCAGTTCTTC.

This clonotype was detected many times. The chain employs TRBV27 and TRBJ2-5; possible D gene TRBD1, 8 bases. The CDR3 contains 13 residues. Trimming cost V 10 bases and J 4 bases, with 16 bases left between them. CDR1 and CDR2 from the germline V gene are MNHEY and SMNVEV (reference sequence). This CDR3 is CATTGGGRETQYF. CDR3 nucleotides: TGTGCCACCACAGGGGGGGGAAGAGAGACCCAGTACTTC.

The table lists this clonotype with a few counts. The chain combines TRBV27 with TRBJ1-1; tentative D call: TRBD1 (5 bases). V was cut by 10 bases and J by 6 bases, with 21 bases left in between. The CDR3 has 14 amino acids. Germline V gives CDR1 MNHEY, CDR2 SMNVEV (reference sequence). CDR3 DNA: TGTGCCACCCAACCCGGGACGTGGGAGGCTGAAGCTTTCTTT. Residues: CATQPGTWEAEAFF.

This clonotype was seen a few times. DNA of the CDR3: TGCAGCGTGGCCCGGGGGAGCGGGGGTAGCACAGATACGCAGTATTTT. Its translation is CSVARGSGGSTDTQYF. The genes are TRBV29-1 and TRBJ2-3; 8 bases match TRBD2. Germline values: CDR1 SQVTM, CDR2 ANQGSEA. Trimming at V came to 6 bases and at J to 0 bases, leaving 11 bases not matched to a gene. CDR3 length: 16 residues.

The V call is TRBV29-1, the J call TRBJ1-2, with a tentative D call TRBD1 (6 bases). Trimming left V 8 bases short and J 5 bases short, with 15 bases between. Per the germline V gene, CDR1 is SQVTM and CDR2 is ANQGSEA. This CDR3 spans 12 amino acids. The CDR3 is CSSVGGGYGYTF. The CDR3 DNA reads as TGCAGCTCCGTAGGGGGAGGGTATGGCTACACCTTC.

This chain links TRBV20-1 with TRBJ1-2, with D maybe TRBD1 (5 bases). V shed 7 bases and J shed 2 bases, with 11 bases lying between them. Germline CDR1 DFQATT, CDR2 SNEGSKA (reference sequence). This CDR3 region has 12 residues. CDR3 protein: CSVARQNYGYTF. The CDR3 DNA reads TGCAGTGTTGCTCGACAGAACTATGGCTACACCTTC.

The gene calls are TRBV5-1 and TRBJ1-1; D not certain. The CDR3 has 12 residues. V was cut by 5 bases and J by 11 bases, with 16 bases left in between. The germline gives CDR1 SGHRS, CDR2 YFSETQ. The CDR3 bases are TGCGCCAGCAGAGAACAAGGGTTGCTGGCTTTCTTT. Encoded protein: CASREQGLLAFF.

This clonotype was counted a few times. The chain couples TRBV7-3 to TRBJ2-2; 8 nucleotides align to TRBD2. This CDR3 comprises 15 residues. CDR1 is SGHTA and CDR2 is FQGTGA in the germline V gene. The V gene end was trimmed by 3 bases and the J gene end by 2 bases; junction bases not matched to a gene: 2. The CDR3: CASSFTSGNTGELFF. The CDR3 region has the DNA TGTGCCAGCAGCTTTACTAGCGGTAACACCGGGGAGCTGTTTTTT.

The chain couples TRBV15 to TRBJ2-7; D unclear. Germline assignment: CDR1 LNHNV and CDR2 YYDKDF (reference sequence). The V gene lost 2 bases and the J gene lost 10 bases, with 15 bases spanning the gap. The CDR3 sequence is 13 residues long. The CDR3 coding sequence is TGTGCCACCAGCAGACCCCAAGGGATTGATCAGTACTTC. Its translation: CATSRPQGIDQYF.

This chain connects TRBV4-1 to TRBJ2-1, with 9 positions matching TRBD2. This CDR3 comprises 16 residues. CDR1 and CDR2 from the germline V gene are MGHRA and YSYEKL. V was pared by 0 bases and J by 9 bases, with 9 bases of the junction left unmatched. CDR3 in DNA: TGCGCCAGCAGCCAAGACGGGGCGCGGGGGGGCGGTGAGCAGTTCTTC. This gives the protein CASSQDGARGGGEQFF.

The chain combines TRBV27 with TRBJ2-6; D unclear. V was shortened by 2 bases and J by 2 bases, with 7 bases between the two germline ends. The germline gives CDR1 MNHEY, CDR2 SMNVEV (reference sequence). This CDR3 is 15 amino acids long. The CDR3 nucleotides read TGTGCCAGCAGTTTAAGCAAACCTGGGGCCAACGTCCTGACTTTC. It specifies CASSLSKPGANVLTF. The whole variable domain, remainder taken from reference TRBV27 and TRBJ2-6, is EAQVTQNPRYLITVTGKKLTVTCSQNMNHEYMSWYRQDPGLGLRQIYYSMNVEVTDKGDVPEGYKVSRKEKRNFPLILESPSPNQTSLYFCASSLSKPGANVLTFGAGSRLTVL.

This clonotype has a handful of counts. The rearrangement links TRBV6-5 to TRBJ2-1, with D possibly being TRBD1 (5 bases). The CDR3 is 15 residues long. Trimming shortened V by 4 bases and J by 4 bases, and 14 bases separated the two germline ends. CDR1 and CDR2 from the germline V gene are MNHEY and SVGAGI. DNA for the CDR3: TGTGCCAGCAGTTCAGGGTCATATTGGTACAATGAGCAGTTCTTC. This sequence encodes CASSSGSYWYNEQFF.

In its sample, this clonotype was seen a few times. This chain connects TRBV29-1 to TRBJ2-4; D tentatively reads TRBD1 or TRBD2 (5 bases each). CDR3 length equals 18 residues. Germline V gene lookup returns CDR1 SQVTM and CDR2 ANQGSEA. V was trimmed by 5 bases and J by 1 base, leaving 24 bases between them. CDR3 amino acids: CSVTYRDLYNEAKNIQYF. The DNA for the CDR3 is TGCAGCGTTACCTACCGGGACCTTTATAACGAGGCCAAAAACATTCAGTACTTC. The full variable domain, its missing parts supplied by reference TRBV29-1 and TRBJ2-4, is SAVISQKPSRDICQRGTSLTIQCQVDSQVTMMFWYRQQPGQSLTLIATANQGSEATYESGFVIDKFPISRPNLTFSTLTVSNMSPEDSSIYLCSVTYRDLYNEAKNIQYFGAGTRLSVL.

The chain is built from TRBV20-1 and TRBJ2-7, with D maybe TRBD2 (6 bases). Germline loops: CDR1 DFQATT, CDR2 SNEGSKA (reference sequence). V gave up 0 bases and J gave up 2 bases, with 14 bases separating them. The CDR3 is 15 residues long. The CDR3 DNA reads as TGCAGTGCTAGAGACTCGGGACTGTCCACCTACGAGCAGTACGTC. Its protein product is CSARDSGLSTYEQYV.